This T cell receptor beta chain was sequenced for a study of regulatory T cells in long-lasting Graves disease. This clonotype was recorded many times. Arm-PCR of CDR3 regions with iRepertoire HTBI primers generated TCR beta libraries. In TCRdb, the multiplex PCR reads were re-called with MiXCR into one record per CDR3 protein. The sample holds 450,000 to 700,000 distinct CDR3 sequences; roughly 12% are singletons and the top ten take roughly 10%. Time point in this sample: newly diagnosed GD, antithyroid drugs for less than 3 months. Generation of the TCR library employed RNA extracted from PBMCs. A roughly 8.1-milliliter sample of peripheral blood was drawn into EDTA tubes. This CDR3 has 15 amino acids. Trimming pared 5 bases from V and 3 bases from J, leaving 16 bases between. A further study also used this sample, focusing on T cells in Graves' hyperthyroidism and ophthalmopathy.

The V gene is TRBV12-3 or TRBV12-4, the J gene TRBJ1-1, with D unclear. The source material was peripheral blood mononuclear cells (PBMCs), sampled at new diagnosis, from a patient treated with antithyroid drugs. This TCR was recovered from a man aged 25-45 years with Graves disease. CDR3 region: CASSIRVAVDTEAFF. The CDR3, as DNA: TGTGCCAGCAGTATCCGCGTGGCAGTGGACACTGAAGCTTTCTTT.